There are a few counts of the clone carrying this T cell receptor beta chain. Sequencing was performed with immunoSEQ multiplex PCR; in TCRdb, only in-frame clones are kept and a portion is missing. The sample contains about 120,000 clones, 80% to 95% of which appear only once. These data are taken from a study of T cell changes during pregnancy in multiple sclerosis. Germline V lookup: CDR1 SGHDN, CDR2 FVKESK. The CDR3 is made up of 12 amino acids. The ends were cut back, 8 bases at V and 3 bases at J, with 8 bases in the middle. This rearrangement joins TRBV14 to TRBJ2-1; D remains ambiguous. The TCR comes from a female donor with multiple sclerosis, enrolled in a pregnancy study. Sequencing was performed on peripheral blood, taken before pregnancy. This chain's CDR3 is CASGSGYNEQFF. The CDR3 DNA is TGTGCCAGCGGGTCGGGCTACAATGAGCAGTTCTTC. Filled out from reference TRBV14 and TRBJ2-1, the complete variable domain reads EAGVTQFPSHSVIEKGQTVTLRCDPISGHDNLYWYRRVMGKEIKFLLHFVKESKQDESGMPNNRFLAERTGGTYSTLKVQPAELEDSGVYFCASGSGYNEQFFGPGTRLTVL.